This T cell receptor (beta chain) was captured in a study of blood T cell repertoires in COVID-19. Study in general: There were acute and convalescent COVID-19 samples, and they came from the United States, Italy and Spain.

The CDR3 extends over 11 amino acids. V was trimmed by 10 bases and J by 2 bases, leaving 8 bases between them. CDR1 and CDR2 (germline): MDHEN, SYDVKM. Authors' analysis steps: Amplification of reference gene primers was used by the study to estimate nucleated cell counts. Libraries were prepared by immunoSEQ multiplex PCR; TCRdb keeps only in-frame clonotypes and omits some of them. D and trimming were read from the DNA, whereas the V and J calls and clone size are those reported in that table. The sample consists of 95,000 to 150,000 clones, over 80% of them appearing once. Residents of about two dozen US areas, aged 18 to 89 years, made up the participants. The study counted Cohort 3 donors as recovered given two negative PCRs, clearance, or symptom resolution.

This clonotype was sampled from a woman in her twenties or thirties who had recovered from COVID-19. The V call is TRBV28, the J call TRBJ1-1, with D hard to call. Input material: PBMCs or T cells enriched from blood (not recorded which). CDR3 sequence reads: CAILPNTEAFF. Here the CDR3 DNA reads TGTGCCATCCTCCCTAACACTGAAGCTTTCTTT.